This entry lists 2 T cell receptor beta chains sequenced from one sample in a study of cytomegalovirus exposure and HLA in healthy donors. Primers for the PCR totalled 60 Vbeta and 13 Jbeta. Generated by immunoSEQ multiplex PCR, the TCRdb table keeps only in-frame clones and is missing some. The table includes approximately 170,000 clones, over 65% detected once. Sequenced sample: PBMCs. The source is a female donor in good health and CMV-seronegative.

This sequence joins TRBV4-1 and TRBJ2-1; no reliable D call. Trimming removed 0 bases from V and 8 bases from J, with 11 bases in between. The germline CDR1 and CDR2 sequences are MGHRA and YSYEKL. The CDR3 contains 14 residues. The CDR3 is CASSQDRLGHEQFF. In DNA form, the CDR3 reads TGCGCCAGCAGCCAAGATCGCCTGGGCCATGAGCAGTTCTTC.

As for this clone: The identical CDR3 is also encoded by other nucleotide sequences in the sample. The gene calls are TRBV6-1 and TRBJ2-1; 8 bases line up with TRBD2. Germline lookup yields CDR1 MNHNS and CDR2 SASEGT. This CDR3 is built from 16 residues. J lost 6 bases, V lost 4 bases, and 11 bases had no gene match. CDR3 nucleotide sequence: TGTGCCAGCAGTGTGCCAAGCGGGAGAGGTCCCAATGAGCAGTTCTTC. Translating gives CASSVPSGRGPNEQFF.